These 30 T cell receptor beta chains originate from one sample sequenced in a study of blood T cell repertoires in COVID-19. The repertoire was sequenced with immunoSEQ multiplex PCR; TCRdb's copy has only in-frame clones and lacks some. The sample yields roughly 250,000 clones, approximately 86% seen once. The sequencing sample was made of PBMCs or T cells enriched from blood (not recorded which). All receptors derive from a woman aged 50 to 60 who had recovered from COVID-19.

The J gene is TRBJ2-2, the V gene TRBV30; weak D call: TRBD1 (5 bases). Germline CDR1 is GTSNPN and CDR2 is SVGIG (reference sequence). Trimming pared 3 bases from V and 0 bases from J, leaving 11 bases between. The CDR3 sequence is 15 residues long. The CDR3 sequence is CAWSSDRPNTGELFF. CDR3 in DNA: TGTGCCTGGAGCAGTGACAGACCGAACACCGGGGAGCTGTTTTTT.

V gene TRBV5-6 combines with J gene TRBJ2-4; 7 bases are shared with TRBD2. Germline loops: CDR1 SGHDT, CDR2 YYEEEE. The CDR3 contains 17 residues. Trimming removed 3 bases from V and 1 base from J; junction bases left unmatched: 10. The CDR3 DNA reads TGTGCCAGCAGCTACCTGGGCCTCGGGGGGGCCAAAAACATTCAGTACTTC. This gives the protein CASSYLGLGGAKNIQYF.

The gene calls are TRBV20-1 and TRBJ2-2, with D perhaps given as TRBD1 or TRBD2 (5 bases each). Trimming took off 3 bases at V and 3 bases at J, with 14 bases between the two ends. Looked up from germline, CDR1 is DFQATT and CDR2 is SNEGSKA (reference sequence). This CDR3 comprises 15 residues. This CDR3 reads CSASGAEGDTGELFF. CDR3 sequence (DNA): TGCAGTGCTAGTGGGGCTGAGGGAGACACCGGGGAGCTGTTTTTT.

The chain couples TRBV7-9 to TRBJ2-2; D remains unclear. V was cut by 10 bases and J by 6 bases, with 21 bases left in between. The CDR3 runs to 15 residues. The germline V gene encodes CDR1 SEHNR and CDR2 FQNEAQ (reference sequence). The CDR3 protein is CATRSEAHLSGELFF. The CDR3 nucleotides read TGTGCCACCCGAAGCGAGGCCCACCTCTCCGGGGAGCTGTTTTTT. The full variable domain, with the rest looked up from reference TRBV7-9 and TRBJ2-2, is DTGVSQNPRHKITKRGQNVTFRCDPISEHNRLYWYRQTLGQGPEFLTYFQNEAQLEKSRLLSDRFSAERPKGSFSTLEIQRTEQGDSAMYLCATRSEAHLSGELFFGEGSRLTVL.

The CDR3 spells CASSSLARSLGEQYF. CDR3 sequence (DNA): TGTGCCAGCAGCTCACTAGCTAGGAGTTTGGGCGAGCAGTACTTC. The rearrangement links TRBV11-2 to TRBJ2-7; D may be TRBD2 (6 bases). V lost 4 bases and J lost 6, with 19 bases in between. The germline gives CDR1 SGHAT, CDR2 FQNNGV. The CDR3 sequence is 15 residues long. Together with reference TRBV11-2 and TRBJ2-7, the CDR3 gives the full variable domain: EAGVAQSPRYKIIEKRQSVAFWCNPISGHATLYWYQQILGQGPKLLIQFQNNGVVDDSQLPKDRFSAERLKGVDSTLKIQPAKLEDSAVYLCASSSLARSLGEQYFGPGTRLTVT.

The chain employs TRBV27 and TRBJ2-1, with 7 bases matching TRBD2. With V trimmed by 6 bases and J by 7 bases, 3 bases remained unmatched. CDR3 length: 12 amino acids. Germline V gene sequence: CDR1 MNHEY, CDR2 SMNVEV (reference sequence). CDR3 sequence: CASSAGVNEQFF. CDR3 coding DNA: TGTGCCAGCAGCGCGGGAGTGAATGAGCAGTTCTTC.

This clone was seen just once. V usage is TRBV18 and J usage is TRBJ1-1; TRBD1 might be the D (6 bases). This CDR3 is built from 14 residues. CDR1 and CDR2 from the germline V gene are KGHSH and LQKENI. The V end lost 5 bases, the J end lost 0 bases, and 10 bases lay between the germline ends. In DNA form, the CDR3 reads TGTGCCAGCTCAGACAGGTACATGAACACTGAAGCTTTCTTT. Translated: CASSDRYMNTEAFF.

The chain is built from TRBV30 and TRBJ2-7; 9 positions agree with TRBD1. V dropped 5 bases and J dropped 2; count of bases not matched to a gene: 4. The CDR3 runs to 13 residues. Per the germline V gene, CDR1 is GTSNPN and CDR2 is SVGIG (reference sequence). Written as DNA, the CDR3 is TGTGCCTGGGGGAGGACAGGGGCCTACGAGCAGTACTTC. Amino acid sequence: CAWGRTGAYEQYF.

The chain employs TRBV29-1 and TRBJ1-4; tentatively, D is TRBD1 (5 bases). Trimming removed 5 bases at V and 8 bases at J, with 15 bases between. The CDR3 extends over 13 amino acids. The germline gives CDR1 SQVTM, CDR2 ANQGSEA. DNA for the CDR3: TGCAGCGTTCTTGTCAGGGTGGGGGAAAAACTGTTTTTT. As protein: CSVLVRVGEKLFF.

The chain recombines TRBV19 with TRBJ1-2; D remains unclear. The CDR3 covers 12 residues. CDR1 is LNHDA and CDR2 is SQIVND in the germline V gene (reference sequence). The V and J ends lost 10 bases and 5 bases respectively, with 14 bases between them. The CDR3 region has the DNA TGTGCCACCCGATCGACGGAGTATGGCTACACCTTC. Encoded protein: CATRSTEYGYTF.

This chain joins TRBV7-8 and TRBJ1-1, with 7 bases that match TRBD1. Germline trimming cut 5 bases from V and 2 bases from J; bases unmatched to any gene: 11. Germline V gene data show CDR1 as SGHVS and CDR2 as FQNEAQ. CDR3 length equals 16 residues. The CDR3 region has the DNA TGTGCCAGCAGCCTCCTCCGACAGGGTGGAAACACTGAAGCTTTCTTT. Amino acid sequence: CASSLLRQGGNTEAFF.

The chain's CDR3 is CASSARGQSREKLFF. CDR3 sequence (DNA): TGTGCCAGCAGCGCTCGGGGACAGTCAAGGGAAAAACTGTTTTTT. V is TRBV9 and J is TRBJ1-4, with 7 nucleotides matching TRBD1. CDR3 size: 15 residues. After removal of 3 bases from V and 8 bases from J, the junction contained 10 bases not matched to a gene. Germline CDR1 is SGDLS and CDR2 is YYNGEE.

The V and J genes are TRBV27 and TRBJ2-7, with TRBD2 matching over 8 bases. The V gene end was trimmed by 3 bases and the J gene end by 4 bases; junction bases not matched to a gene: 11. Germline-derived CDR1 and CDR2 are MNHEY and SMNVEV (reference sequence). The CDR3 runs 16 residues. CDR3 protein: CASSLWIAGGLYEQYF. CDR3 bases: TGTGCCAGCAGTTTGTGGATCGCGGGAGGACTATACGAGCAGTACTTC.

The chain carries TRBV28 and TRBJ2-5; maybe TRBD2 (5 bases). Between the trimmed V and J ends, which lost 6 bases and 7 bases, there was a span of 18 bases. The CDR3 is made up of 14 amino acids. Germline values: CDR1 MDHEN, CDR2 SYDVKM. In DNA form, the CDR3 reads TGTGCCAGCAGGAGGGTCACAACAAGCGGGACCCAGTACTTC. It is translated as CASRRVTTSGTQYF.

J is TRBJ2-7 and V is TRBV7-2; 8 positions agree with TRBD2. The CDR3 covers 16 residues. Germline loops: CDR1 SGHTA, CDR2 FQGNSA. V lost 6 bases, J lost 9 bases, and 19 bases stayed unmatched. This chain's CDR3 is CASSPTLGLETRGQYF. CDR3 bases: TGTGCCAGCAGTCCCACCCTGGGACTAGAAACTCGGGGGCAGTACTTC.

In DNA, the CDR3 is TGTGCCAGCAGCTTGGTCGGGGGGCATGGGGAGACCCAGTACTTC. This encodes CASSLVGGHGETQYF. The genes are TRBV5-5 and TRBJ2-5, with D possibly TRBD2 on 7 matching bases. CDR3 length: 15 amino acids. Looked up from germline, CDR1 is SGHKS and CDR2 is YYEKEE (reference sequence). V gave up 0 bases and J gave up 5 bases, with 14 bases separating them.

The chain links TRBV28 to TRBJ1-5; weak D call: TRBD1 (6 bases). In germline, CDR1 is MDHEN, CDR2 SYDVKM. With 6 bases removed from V and 0 bases from J, the gap between germline ends came to 9 bases. The CDR3 is made up of 14 amino acids. CDR3 nucleotide sequence: TGTGCCAGCAGGGACAGTTATAGCAATCAGCCCCAGCATTTT. Its protein is CASRDSYSNQPQHF.

The V and J genes are TRBV28 and TRBJ1-4; D is possibly TRBD1 (5 bases). CDR3 length: 14 amino acids. Germline V gene data show CDR1 as MDHEN and CDR2 as SYDVKM. V was trimmed by 4 bases and J by 1 base, leaving 7 bases between them. The CDR3 coding sequence is TGTGCCAGCAGTTCTCAGGGAACTAATGAAAAACTGTTTTTT. This encodes CASSSQGTNEKLFF.

J is TRBJ1-6 and V is TRBV25-1, with a possible D match to TRBD1 (6 bases). With 4 bases removed from V and 7 bases from J, the gap between germline ends came to 11 bases. Germline lookup yields CDR1 MGHDK and CDR2 SYGVNS. This CDR3 spans 14 amino acids. CDR3 sequence reads: CASSGTVFNSPLHF. CDR3 in DNA: TGTGCCAGCAGTGGGACAGTTTTCAATTCACCCCTCCACTTT.

The chain uses TRBV28 and TRBJ1-1, with D unresolved. Germline values: CDR1 MDHEN, CDR2 SYDVKM. There are 11 residues in the CDR3. CDR3 amino acids: CVVVRYTEAFF. CDR3 bases: TGTGTAGTGGTTCGGTACACTGAAGCTTTCTTT.

The genes are TRBV7-2 and TRBJ2-2; possibly TRBD1 for D (5 bases). The CDR3 runs 14 residues. Trimming shortened V by 4 bases and J by 6 bases, and 12 bases separated the two germline ends. Looked up from germline, CDR1 is SGHTA and CDR2 is FQGNSA. The CDR3 is CASSSPRQPGELFF. DNA for the CDR3: TGTGCCAGCAGCTCTCCGAGACAGCCCGGGGAGCTGTTTTTT.

J is TRBJ2-7 and V is TRBV7-8; D is unclear. Trimming pared 4 bases from V and 1 base from J, leaving 20 bases between. Germline CDR1 reads SGHVS; CDR2 reads FQNEAQ. This CDR3 is built from 17 residues. The CDR3 DNA reads as TGTGCCAGCAGCTCCAACTCTGGTTCTTCGAGTTCCTACGAGCAGTACTTC. Translation gives CASSSNSGSSSSYEQYF. Looking up the rest from reference TRBV7-8 and TRBJ2-7 gives the full variable domain: GAGVSQSPRYKVAKRGQDVALRCDPISGHVSLFWYQQALGQGPEFLTYFQNEAQLDKSGLPSDRFFAERPEGSVSTLKIQRTQQEDSAVYLCASSSNSGSSSSYEQYFGPGTRLTVT.

The DNA of the CDR3 is TGTGCCAGCAGCTTTCGGTCAAACACAGATACGCAGTATTTT. Its translation: CASSFRSNTDTQYF. This chain links TRBV7-2 with TRBJ2-3; D gene uncertain. This CDR3 is 14 amino acids long. The ends were cut back, 3 bases at V and 2 bases at J, with 9 bases in the middle. The germline CDR1 and CDR2 sequences are SGHTA and FQGNSA.

The chain links TRBV7-6 to TRBJ2-5, with 13 positions matching TRBD2. Germline V gives CDR1 SGHVS, CDR2 FNYEAQ. The CDR3 loop spans 18 amino acids. Germline trimming cut 5 bases from V and 5 bases from J; bases unmatched to any gene: 14. The CDR3 nucleotides read TGTGCCAGCAGCCCCGGGACTAGCGGGATTCAGGTCCCGGAGACCCAGTACTTC. It yields the protein CASSPGTSGIQVPETQYF.

This clone turned up a few times. The rearrangement uses TRBV7-8 and TRBJ2-7; 12 nucleotides line up with TRBD2. This CDR3 has 15 residues. After removal of 5 bases from V and 3 bases from J, the junction contained 5 bases not matched to a gene. CDR1 and CDR2 (germline): SGHVS, FQNEAQ. The CDR3 region is CASSPRTSGIYEQYF. CDR3 nucleotides: TGTGCCAGCAGCCCGCGGACTAGCGGGATCTACGAGCAGTACTTC. The whole variable domain, filled in from reference TRBV7-8 and TRBJ2-7, reads GAGVSQSPRYKVAKRGQDVALRCDPISGHVSLFWYQQALGQGPEFLTYFQNEAQLDKSGLPSDRFFAERPEGSVSTLKIQRTQQEDSAVYLCASSPRTSGIYEQYFGPGTRLTVT.

The J gene is TRBJ2-3, the V gene TRBV3-1 (or the pseudogene TRBV3-2); D is uncertain. V gave up 5 bases and J gave up 0 bases, with 6 bases separating them. Germline-derived CDR1 and CDR2 are LGHDT and YNNKEL (reference sequence). The CDR3 has 13 residues. The CDR3 bases are TGTGCCAGCAGCAAACAAAGCACAGATACGCAGTATTTT. As protein: CASSKQSTDTQYF.

V gene TRBV19 combines with J gene TRBJ1-5; TRBD1 agrees at 9 bases. CDR1 is LNHDA and CDR2 is SQIVND in the germline V gene (reference sequence). This CDR3 comprises 13 residues. J was trimmed by 9 bases and V by 4 bases; bases with no gene match: 4. The CDR3 is CASSTDRGRPQHF. CDR3 coding DNA: TGTGCCAGTAGTACGGACAGGGGCAGGCCCCAGCATTTT. The complete variable domain, with remaining parts taken from reference TRBV19 and TRBJ1-5, reads DGGITQSPKYLFRKEGQNVTLSCEQNLNHDAMYWYRQDPGQGLRLIYYSQIVNDFQKGDIAEGYSVSREKKESFPLTVTSAQKNPTAFYLCASSTDRGRPQHFGDGTRLSIL.

The chain uses TRBV9 and TRBJ2-1; 10 positions agree with TRBD2. This CDR3 region has 14 residues. CDR1 and CDR2 from the germline V gene are SGDLS and YYNGEE. The ends lost 3 bases at V and 9 bases at J; junction bases unmatched: 6. The CDR3 reads CASSAQGLATEQFF. DNA of the CDR3: TGTGCCAGCAGCGCCCAGGGACTAGCGACTGAGCAGTTCTTC.

The chain couples TRBV9 to TRBJ2-1; D is uncertain. This CDR3 has 16 amino acids. Germline-derived CDR1 and CDR2 are SGDLS and YYNGEE. V lost 0 bases to trimming and J lost 6 bases, with 16 bases between them. CDR3 loop: CASSVDVTPPGNEQFF. The CDR3 region has the DNA TGTGCCAGCAGCGTAGATGTAACCCCGCCGGGCAATGAGCAGTTCTTC.

V is TRBV15 and J is TRBJ2-1; the match to TRBD2 covers 9 bases. From germline, CDR1 is LNHNV and CDR2 YYDKDF (reference sequence). V lost 6 bases and J lost 5; bases outside the gene matches: 17. The CDR3 loop spans 18 amino acids. The CDR3 sequence is CATSHSGLKREVHNEQFF. Here the CDR3 DNA reads TGTGCCACCAGTCACTCGGGGTTAAAGCGGGAGGTCCACAATGAGCAGTTCTTC.